This record concerns one TCR beta chain sequence. The sample is drawn from a study of technical replicates of blood from several donors. Profiling relied on immunoSEQ multiplex PCR, and the TCRdb table lists in-frame clones only, not all of them. The table records tens of thousands of clones, less than 95% of them present only once. Trimming shortened V by 4 bases and J by 7 bases, and 4 bases separated the two germline ends. CDR3 size: 10 residues. CDR1 and CDR2 from the germline V gene are MNHNS and SASEGT. This TCR was sampled from a human donor in good health. Sequencing was performed on T cells isolated from PBMCs. This chain links TRBV6-1 with TRBJ1-1; D is unclear. The CDR3 spells CASSALEAFF. CDR3 nucleotide sequence: TGTGCCAGCAGTGCCCTTGAAGCTTTCTTT.